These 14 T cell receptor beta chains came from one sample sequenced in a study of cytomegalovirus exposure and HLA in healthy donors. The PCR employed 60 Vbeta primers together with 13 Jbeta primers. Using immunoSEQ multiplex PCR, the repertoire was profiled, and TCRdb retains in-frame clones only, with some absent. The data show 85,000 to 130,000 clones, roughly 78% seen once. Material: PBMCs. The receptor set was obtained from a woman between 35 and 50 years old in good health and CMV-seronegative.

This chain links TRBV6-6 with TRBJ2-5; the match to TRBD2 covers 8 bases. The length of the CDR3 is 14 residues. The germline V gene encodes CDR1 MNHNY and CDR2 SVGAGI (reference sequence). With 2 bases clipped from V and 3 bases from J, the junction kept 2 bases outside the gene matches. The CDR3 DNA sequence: TGTGCCAGCAGTTACGGCGGGGGGAAAGAGACCCAGTACTTC. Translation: CASSYGGGKETQYF.

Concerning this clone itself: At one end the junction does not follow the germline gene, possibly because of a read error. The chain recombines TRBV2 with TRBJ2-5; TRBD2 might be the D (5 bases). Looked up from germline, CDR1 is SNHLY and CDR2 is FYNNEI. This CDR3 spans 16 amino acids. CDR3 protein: CASSPDRGLLGEAQYF. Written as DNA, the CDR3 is TGTGCCAGCAGTCCTGACCGCGGGTTGTTGGGAGAGGCCCAGTACTTC. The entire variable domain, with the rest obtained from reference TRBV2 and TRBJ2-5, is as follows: EPEVTQTPSHQVTQMGQEVILRCVPISNHLYFYWYRQILGQKVEFLVSFYNNEISEKSEIFDDQFSVERPDGSNFTLKIRSTKLEDSAMYFCASSPDRGLLGEAQYFGPGTRLLVL.

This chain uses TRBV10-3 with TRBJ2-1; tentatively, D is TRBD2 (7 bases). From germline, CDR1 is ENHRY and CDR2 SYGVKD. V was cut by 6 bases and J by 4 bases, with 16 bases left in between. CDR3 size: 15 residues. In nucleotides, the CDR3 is TGTGCCATCAGGGGGGGGACACCACCGTACAATGAGCAGTTCTTC. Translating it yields CAIRGGTPPYNEQFF.

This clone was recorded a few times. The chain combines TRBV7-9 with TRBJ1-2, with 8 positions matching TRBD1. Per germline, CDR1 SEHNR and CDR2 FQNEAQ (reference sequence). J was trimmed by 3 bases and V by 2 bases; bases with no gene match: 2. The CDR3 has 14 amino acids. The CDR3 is CASSLQGQDYGYTF. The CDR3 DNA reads TGTGCCAGCAGCTTACAGGGACAGGACTATGGCTACACCTTC. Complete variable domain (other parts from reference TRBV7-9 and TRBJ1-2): DTGVSQNPRHKITKRGQNVTFRCDPISEHNRLYWYRQTLGQGPEFLTYFQNEAQLEKSRLLSDRFSAERPKGSFSTLEIQRTEQGDSAMYLCASSLQGQDYGYTFGSGTRLTVV.

CDR3 bases: TGTGCCAGCAGTTCATCCGGCTCCGCAGGTACGCAGTATTTT. This codes for CASSSSGSAGTQYF. V gene TRBV27 combines with J gene TRBJ2-3; D uncertain. From germline, CDR1 is MNHEY and CDR2 SMNVEV (reference sequence). The V gene lost 4 bases and the J gene lost 8 bases, with 16 bases spanning the gap. This CDR3 contains 14 residues.

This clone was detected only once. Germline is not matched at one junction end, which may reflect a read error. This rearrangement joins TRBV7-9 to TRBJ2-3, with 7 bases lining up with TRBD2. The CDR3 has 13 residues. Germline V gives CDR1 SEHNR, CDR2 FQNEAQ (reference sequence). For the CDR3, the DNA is TGTTCCAGCAGCCGACTAGCCACAGATACGCAGTATTTT. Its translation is CSSSRLATDTQYF. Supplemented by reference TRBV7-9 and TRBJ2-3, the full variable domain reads DTGVSQNPRHKITKRGQNVTFRCDPISEHNRLYWYRQTLGQGPEFLTYFQNEAQLEKSRLLSDRFSAERPKGSFSTLEIQRTEQGDSAMYLCSSSRLATDTQYFGPGTRLTVL.

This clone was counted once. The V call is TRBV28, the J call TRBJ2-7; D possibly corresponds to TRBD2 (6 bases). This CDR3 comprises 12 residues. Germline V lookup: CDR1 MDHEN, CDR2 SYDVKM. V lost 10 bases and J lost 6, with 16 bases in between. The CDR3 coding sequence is TGTGCCACCAGGCCGGGGGTAGCCGAGCAGTACTTC. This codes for CATRPGVAEQYF. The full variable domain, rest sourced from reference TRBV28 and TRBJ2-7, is DVKVTQSSRYLVKRTGEKVFLECVQDMDHENMFWYRQDPGLGLRLIYFSYDVKMKEKGDIPEGYSVSREKKERFSLILESASTNQTSMYLCATRPGVAEQYFGPGTRLTVT.

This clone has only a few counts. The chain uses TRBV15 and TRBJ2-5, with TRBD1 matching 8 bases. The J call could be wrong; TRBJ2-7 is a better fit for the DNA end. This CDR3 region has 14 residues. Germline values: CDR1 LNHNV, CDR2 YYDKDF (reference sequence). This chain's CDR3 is CATSFGQGPYEQYF. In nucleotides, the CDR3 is TGTGCCACCAGCTTCGGACAGGGACCCTACGAGCAGTACTTC.

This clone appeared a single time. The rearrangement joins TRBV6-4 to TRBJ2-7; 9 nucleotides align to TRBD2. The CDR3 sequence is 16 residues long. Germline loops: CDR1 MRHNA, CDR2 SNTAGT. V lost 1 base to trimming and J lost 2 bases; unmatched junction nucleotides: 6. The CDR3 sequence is CASSDLAGAVPYEQYF. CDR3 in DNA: TGTGCCAGCAGTGACTTAGCGGGAGCGGTACCCTACGAGCAGTACTTC.

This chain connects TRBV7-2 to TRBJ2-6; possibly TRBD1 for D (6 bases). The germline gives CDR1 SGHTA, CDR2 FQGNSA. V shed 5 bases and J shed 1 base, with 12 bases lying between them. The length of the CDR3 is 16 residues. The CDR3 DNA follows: TGTGCCAGCAGCCCCAAGACAGGATCTGGGGCCAACGTCCTGACTTTC. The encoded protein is CASSPKTGSGANVLTF.

CDR3 DNA: TGTGCCAGCAGCGTACTGGAGAATTCACCCCTCCACTTT. Amino acid sequence: CASSVLENSPLHF. The rearrangement uses TRBV9 and TRBJ1-6; D is unresolved. From germline, CDR1 is SGDLS and CDR2 YYNGEE. The germline V and J ends were trimmed by 1 base and 7 bases, with 6 bases remaining between them. The CDR3 is 13 amino acids.

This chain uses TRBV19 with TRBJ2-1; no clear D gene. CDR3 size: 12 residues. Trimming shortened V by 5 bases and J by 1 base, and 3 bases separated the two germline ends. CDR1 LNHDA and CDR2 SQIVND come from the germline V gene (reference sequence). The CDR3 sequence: CASSPSYNEQFF. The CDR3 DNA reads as TGTGCCAGTAGTCCTTCCTACAATGAGCAGTTCTTC. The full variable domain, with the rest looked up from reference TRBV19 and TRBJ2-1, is DGGITQSPKYLFRKEGQNVTLSCEQNLNHDAMYWYRQDPGQGLRLIYYSQIVNDFQKGDIAEGYSVSREKKESFPLTVTSAQKNPTAFYLCASSPSYNEQFFGPGTRLTVL.

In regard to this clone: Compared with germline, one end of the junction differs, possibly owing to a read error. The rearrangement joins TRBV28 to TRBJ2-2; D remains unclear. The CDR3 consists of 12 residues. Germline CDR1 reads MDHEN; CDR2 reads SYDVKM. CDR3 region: CASGFGTGELFF. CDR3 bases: TGTGCCAGCGGTTTCGGCACCGGGGAGCTGTTTTTT. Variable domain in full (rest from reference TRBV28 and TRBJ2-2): DVKVTQSSRYLVKRTGEKVFLECVQDMDHENMFWYRQDPGLGLRLIYFSYDVKMKEKGDIPEGYSVSREKKERFSLILESASTNQTSMYLCASGFGTGELFFGEGSRLTVL.

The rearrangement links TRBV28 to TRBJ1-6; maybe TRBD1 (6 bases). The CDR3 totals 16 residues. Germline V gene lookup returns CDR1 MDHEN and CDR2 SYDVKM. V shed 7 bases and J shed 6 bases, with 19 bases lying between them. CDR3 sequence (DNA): TGTGCCAGCACAGATGGGGGGGCTGACGTTAATTCACCCCTCCACTTT. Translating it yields CASTDGGADVNSPLHF.